The clone carrying this T cell receptor (beta chain) has a single count. This sample is drawn from a study of patients and donors after allogeneic stem cell transplantation. In TCRdb, the RT-PCR reads were re-called with MiXCR into one record per CDR3 protein. Altogether 410,000 or so distinct CDR3 sequences are present, roughly 16% being singletons, with the ten largest covering less than 8.5%. V lost 5 bases and J 0 bases, leaving 14 bases between the germline ends. The CDR3 runs to 15 residues. Per germline, CDR1 LGHNT and CDR2 FRNRAP. This receptor was identified in a human donor who was either an allogeneic HSCT recipient or a stem cell or donor lymphocyte infusion donor (not recorded which). It is not recorded whose cells these are; they may come from a transplant donor. This chain joins TRBV12-5 and TRBJ2-7, with D possibly TRBD2 on 6 matching bases. The sample taken for sequencing was blood, either unsorted or a sorted T cell fraction (not recorded which). CDR3 amino acids: CASGGASASSYEQYF. DNA for the CDR3: TGTGCTAGTGGTGGGGCTAGCGCTAGCTCCTACGAGCAGTACTTC.